The 17 T cell receptor beta chains listed next were all sequenced from one sample in a study of shared clonotypes between healthy human individuals (dated by TCRdb to the early 2020s). To prepare the library, the immunoSEQ multiplex PCR assay was applied. Sourced from immuneACCESS, this table was stored by TCRdb with only in-frame sequences that have V and J called. A share of the clones is absent; for the studies checked, an unresolved V gene accounts for under half, and the remainder has no known explanation. The table for this sample lists about 1.4 million clones; approximately 97% of them were counted only once. Approximately 1.1% of the sample belongs to the ten largest clones. Sequenced sample: naive CD4+ T cells sorted from blood. The cell subset or site label, as the study defines it: CD45RA+ positively selected. Source of these receptors: a man between 25 and 39 years old in good health.

This chain links TRBV30 with TRBJ1-5; possibly TRBD1 for D (6 bases). The V gene lost 2 bases and the J gene lost 6 bases, with 17 bases spanning the gap. Germline CDR1 is GTSNPN and CDR2 is SVGIG (reference sequence). The CDR3 covers 15 residues. CDR3 DNA sequence: TGTGCCTGGAGTTGGGGGGGCAGCGTGGGTCAGCCCCAGCATTTT. This codes for CAWSWGGSVGQPQHF.

The rearrangement links TRBV5-4 to TRBJ2-1, with D possibly matching TRBD1 (5 bases). Germline assignment: CDR1 SGHNT and CDR2 YYREEE (reference sequence). V was trimmed by 4 bases and J by 1 base, leaving 9 bases between them. This CDR3 comprises 14 residues. This chain's CDR3 is CASSADSSYNEQFF. Here the CDR3 DNA reads TGTGCCAGCAGCGCCGACAGTTCCTACAATGAGCAGTTCTTC.

J is TRBJ2-7 and V is TRBV19, with D possibly matching TRBD2 (6 bases). Trimming took off 5 bases at V and 7 bases at J, with 15 bases between the two ends. Per the germline V gene, CDR1 is LNHDA and CDR2 is SQIVND (reference sequence). This CDR3 has 13 amino acids. DNA for the CDR3: TGTGCCAGTAGTCCCGGGACTTCCCAAGAGCAGTACTTC. Protein: CASSPGTSQEQYF.

Concerning this clone: In the same sample, other DNA sequences code for this CDR3. The gene calls are TRBV6-5 and TRBJ2-7; D is perhaps TRBD1 (6 bases). Per the germline V gene, CDR1 is MNHEY and CDR2 is SVGAGI. The CDR3 runs 12 residues. Trimming took off 6 bases at V and 0 bases at J, with 6 bases between the two ends. The CDR3: CASRDSSYEQYF. In nucleotides, the CDR3 is TGTGCCAGCAGGGACAGCTCCTACGAGCAGTACTTC.

CDR3: CARSLPPEMNNQPQHF. As DNA, the CDR3 is TGTGCCAGAAGCTTACCACCGGAGATGAACAATCAGCCCCAGCATTTT. The chain links TRBV5-3 to TRBJ1-5; no definite D call. TRBV5-3 is labeled an ORF, and its function is uncertain. V lost 2 bases to trimming and J lost 3 bases, with 15 bases between them. CDR3 size: 16 residues.

The chain combines TRBV6-6 with TRBJ2-7, with 10 nucleotides matching TRBD1. The CDR3 runs to 15 residues. The V and J ends lost 2 bases and 7 bases, in that order; junction bases with no gene match: 8. Germline V CDR1 and CDR2: MNHNY, SVGAGI (reference sequence). The CDR3 region has the DNA TGTGCCAGCAGTTACGCAGGACAGGGGGGCCTGGAGCAGTACTTC. Encoded protein: CASSYAGQGGLEQYF.

This chain links TRBV6-5 with TRBJ2-7, with D possibly being TRBD1 (6 bases). V gave up 0 bases and J gave up 4 bases, with 13 bases separating them. Germline-derived CDR1 and CDR2 are MNHEY and SVGAGI. The CDR3 runs to 15 residues. CDR3 bases: TGTGCCAGCAGTTACTCGAACAGGGTTGGTTACGAGCAGTACTTC. Translating gives CASSYSNRVGYEQYF.

The V call is TRBV4-3, the J call TRBJ1-5; a possible D gene is TRBD1 (5 bases). Trimming took off 3 bases at V and 4 bases at J, with 10 bases between the two ends. The CDR3 has 14 residues. CDR1 and CDR2 (germline): LGHNA, YSLEER. This CDR3 reads CASSHSRGNQPQHF. The CDR3 nucleotides read TGCGCCAGCAGCCACTCGCGGGGGAATCAGCCCCAGCATTTT.

The J gene is TRBJ2-7, the V gene TRBV28; perhaps TRBD1 as D (7 bases). The CDR3 consists of 17 residues. In germline, CDR1 is MDHEN, CDR2 SYDVKM. Trimming took off 4 bases at V and 7 bases at J, with 26 bases between the two ends. The CDR3 reads CASSWGTGTALGGEQYF. CDR3 coding DNA: TGTGCCAGCAGTTGGGGAACCGGGACAGCCCTTGGGGGGGAGCAGTACTTC.

This chain joins TRBV28 and TRBJ2-1, with D perhaps assigned TRBD1 or TRBD2 (5 bases each). The germline CDR1 and CDR2 sequences are MDHEN and SYDVKM. The CDR3 runs 15 residues. V was pared by 5 bases and J by 13 bases, with 24 bases between. The CDR3 coding sequence is TGTGCCAGCAGTCCCCCCCCGACGGGACCCCGGGTCCAGTTCTTC. This translates into CASSPPPTGPRVQFF.

The V call is TRBV9, the J call TRBJ2-3; 12 nucleotides line up with TRBD2. V was clipped by 3 bases and J by 4 bases; unmatched bases: 6. The CDR3 is 16 amino acids. The germline V gene encodes CDR1 SGDLS and CDR2 YYNGEE. CDR3 protein: CASSASSGRVADTQYF. The CDR3, as DNA: TGTGCCAGCAGCGCTTCTAGCGGGAGGGTTGCAGATACGCAGTATTTT.

The chain recombines TRBV5-6 with TRBJ2-3; possibly TRBD1 or TRBD2 for D (5 bases each). Deletions cut 0 bases from V and 1 base from J, with 15 bases between. This CDR3 is 17 amino acids long. Germline lookup yields CDR1 SGHDT and CDR2 YYEEEE. CDR3 protein: CASSLGGRGDGTDTQYF. The DNA of the CDR3 is TGTGCCAGCAGCTTGGGCGGAAGAGGGGATGGCACAGATACGCAGTATTTT.

This clone appeared once. The chain uses TRBV10-3 and TRBJ1-2, with TRBD1 identical over 7 bases. CDR1 and CDR2 from the germline V gene are ENHRY and SYGVKD. The V and J ends lost 3 bases and 5 bases, in that order; junction bases with no gene match: 12. This CDR3 comprises 16 residues. The CDR3 loop reads CAISDLTGHYQYGYTF. DNA of the CDR3: TGTGCCATCAGTGACCTGACAGGGCACTACCAATATGGCTACACCTTC.

The chain uses TRBV5-6 and TRBJ2-4, with TRBD1 matching 10 bases. The CDR3 spans 15 residues. V shed 4 bases, J shed 8 bases, and the junction held 9 bases outside the gene matches. The germline CDR1 and CDR2 sequences are SGHDT and YYEEEE. The CDR3: CASSKRTGGLDIQYF. Here the CDR3 DNA reads TGTGCCAGCAGCAAGAGGACAGGGGGGTTAGACATTCAGTACTTC.

The chain recombines TRBV19 with TRBJ2-2; 7 bases are shared with TRBD1. The J segment lost 2 bases and the V segment lost 3 bases, leaving 6 bases of the junction unmatched. This CDR3 region has 16 residues. Per germline, CDR1 LNHDA and CDR2 SQIVND (reference sequence). CDR3 loop: CASSMPTGVNTGELFF. The CDR3 DNA follows: TGTGCCAGTAGTATGCCTACAGGGGTCAACACCGGGGAGCTGTTTTTT.

The rearrangement links TRBV28 to TRBJ2-3; 10 bases fit TRBD2. This CDR3 has 15 residues. CDR1 MDHEN and CDR2 SYDVKM come from the germline V gene. V trimming: 11 bases; J trimming: 5 bases; junction bases outside the gene matches: 13. The DNA of the CDR3 is TGTGCCTCCAGGACTAGCGGTTCTCTGGGAGATACGCAGTATTTT. Residues: CASRTSGSLGDTQYF.

The chain uses TRBV5-4 and TRBJ2-1; 8 nucleotides align to TRBD2. Losses at the gene ends were 3 bases for V and 0 bases for J; bases not matched to a gene: 2. The germline gives CDR1 SGHNT, CDR2 YYREEE (reference sequence). The CDR3 covers 15 residues. In DNA form, the CDR3 reads TGTGCCAGCAGCTGGACTAGCAGCTCCTACAATGAGCAGTTCTTC. Protein sequence: CASSWTSSSYNEQFF. Full variable domain (rest looked up from reference TRBV5-4 and TRBJ2-1): ETGVTQSPTHLIKTRGQQVTLRCSSQSGHNTVSWYQQALGQGPQFIFQYYREEENGRGNFPPRFSGLQFPNYSSELNVNALELDDSALYLCASSWTSSSYNEQFFGPGTRLTVL.